This T cell receptor beta chain emerged from a study of T-cell reconstitution after alpha-beta-depleted transplantation in children. The CDR3 spans 13 residues. The germline gives CDR1 SGHAT, CDR2 FQNNGV. Trimming pared 2 bases from V and 5 bases from J, leaving 10 bases between. As it was prepared, the TCRbeta library received unique molecular identifiers. One entry per CDR3 protein results from TCRdb running MiXCR on the PCR reads. In the table there are some 490,000 distinct CDR3 sequences, about 12% of which are singletons. This clonotype occurred many times. The material was PBMCs from the stem cell graft donor, obtained from the stem cell graft. The V and J genes are TRBV11-2 and TRBJ2-7; D is perhaps TRBD1 (6 bases). This TCR came from a human donor who donated a stem cell graft to a child with combined immunodeficiency. CDR3 in DNA: TGTGCCAGCAGCTTAACCGCAGGGGACGAGCAGTACTTC. Translating gives CASSLTAGDEQYF.